The source of this T cell receptor beta chain is a study of beta chain features in type 1 diabetes. Whole-study context: In all, 107,917,701 sorted cells from all samples were analyzed. Study observations and caveats: Short templates might get an advantage during PCR, and this would be equal in patients and controls. Fewer insertions but more deletions were seen at VDJ junctions in type 1 diabetes patients.

This clone was seen only a few times. Its specificity is not known. The CDR3 contains 18 residues. Looked up from germline, CDR1 is SGHDN and CDR2 is FVKESK. Trimming took off 2 bases at V and 1 base at J, with 19 bases between the two ends. Sequenced material consisted of expressed TCRB transcripts (all of the isolated RNA was reverse transcribed). The assay was immunoSEQ multiplex PCR, and TCRdb's table has in-frame clones only and misses some. The sample carries roughly 450,000 clones, approximately 14% recorded once. Sorting of CD4+ naive, central memory, regulatory and stem cell-like memory cells was performed via CD45RO/CCR7/CD25/CD127/CD95/CD27.

This sequence originates from a man under 40 in good health. The specimen was naive CD4+ T cells from blood. This chain joins TRBV14 and TRBJ2-3; possible D gene TRBD2, 5 bases. CDR3 region: CASSQRRQAVRGTDTQYF. For the CDR3, the DNA is TGTGCCAGCAGCCAAAGGCGGCAAGCGGTGAGGGGCACAGATACGCAGTATTTT.